The present T cell receptor beta chain was sequenced within a study of shared clonotypes between healthy human individuals. Deep was the level used in running the assay. The sorted-subset replicate PCRs were given roughly 190 ng DNA, which is tens of thousands of T cell genomes. Only in-frame clones appear in the TCRdb table, and some are missing; sequencing was by immunoSEQ multiplex PCR. The sample includes some 2,400,000 clones, approximately 94% of them seen just once. V was cut by 0 bases and J by 6 bases, with 16 bases left in between. Germline lookup yields CDR1 MNHNY and CDR2 SVGAGI (reference sequence). This CDR3 has 16 amino acids.

The gene calls are TRBV6-6 and TRBJ2-3; D ambiguous. The clonotype comes from a man between 18 and 35 years old in good health. The sequencing sample was made of naive CD4+ T cells sorted from blood. Subset described: CD45RA+ positively selected. The DNA for the CDR3 is TGTGCCAGCAGTTACTCCCAGGTCCTTCCTGGGGATACGCAGTATTTT. Its protein is CASSYSQVLPGDTQYF.